Listed below are T cell receptor beta chains from one sample, sequenced in a study of cytomegalovirus exposure and HLA in healthy donors. Measured with immunoSEQ multiplex PCR; TCRdb has only the in-frame clones, and not every one. The table includes over 140,000 clones, 75% to 85% detected once. Specimen: PBMCs. Receptors were obtained from a man over 45 in good health and CMV-seronegative. The CDR3 runs from the conserved cysteine through the conserved F or W. The D gene is left open where the match is weak. Clone sizes are given selectively: once, few, many, or a class where the clone is expanded.

J,size,D,V,DNA,CDR3
TRBJ2-7,-,-,TRBV27,TGTGCCAGCGGAGCCTACGAGCAGTACTTC,CASGAYEQYF
TRBJ1-4,few,TRBD1,TRBV5-1,TGCGCCAGCAGCTCCGGACAGGGGGCTGAAAAACTGTTTTTT,CASSSGQGAEKLFF
TRBJ2-5,-,TRBD2,TRBV5-1,TGCGCCAGCAGCTTTACGGGGGGGAAGGTTGAGACCCAGTACTTC,CASSFTGGKVETQYF
TRBJ1-2,-,-,TRBV5-1,TGCGCCAGCAGCTTGTTGTCTGGGCAAACATATAACTATGGCTACACCTTC,CASSLLSGQTYNYGYTF
TRBJ2-5,-,-,TRBV29-1,TGCAGCGTTGGACAGGCGTACCAAGAGACCCAGTACTTC,CSVGQAYQETQYF
TRBJ1-1,-,-,TRBV21-1,TGTGCCAGTGGGACAGCTAAATTGGAAGCTTTCTTT,CASGTAKLEAFF
TRBJ2-5,-,TRBD2,TRBV6-1,TGTGCCAGCCGCCCCGGGGGGGGGACAGAGACCCAGTACTTC,CASRPGGGTETQYF
TRBJ1-1,few,TRBD1,TRBV5-4,TGTGCCAGCAGCTTGTCCGGACAGGTTCTTGTTCACACTGAAGCTTTCTTT,CASSLSGQVLVHTEAFF
TRBJ2-4,-,-,TRBV7-2,TGTGCCAGCAGCAGACGGTACAGGGACATTCAGTACTTC,CASSRRYRDIQYF
TRBJ2-2,once,-,TRBV9,TGTGCCAGCAGCGTAAGTCAGGCCGCGAACACCGGGGAGCTGTTTTTT,CASSVSQAANTGELFF
TRBJ2-2,-,TRBD2,TRBV4-1,TGCGCCAGCAGCCAAGATCTTGCGGGGGCCGGGGAGCTGTTTTTT,CASSQDLAGAGELFF
TRBJ2-3,-,-,TRBV7-3,TGTGCCAGCAGCCTATCTAGCACAGATACGCAGTATTTT,CASSLSSTDTQYF
TRBJ2-1,-,TRBD2,TRBV4-2,TGTGCCAGCAGCCTTCGGCAGGGACTAGCGACGAGCTCCTACAATGAGCAGTTCTTC,CASSLRQGLATSSYNEQFF
TRBJ2-7,-,TRBD1,TRBV9,TGTGCCAGCAGCGTGACCGGGACAGGGGACAACGAGCAGTACTTC,CASSVTGTGDNEQYF
TRBJ2-5,-,TRBD2,TRBV4-2,TGTGCCAGCTCGTCCCAGCGGGGAGAAGAGACCCAGTACTTC,CASSSQRGEETQYF
TRBJ1-4,-,TRBD1,TRBV7-8,TGTGCCAGCAGCTTTCCAGGGGGTGGTGAAAAACTGTTTTTT,CASSFPGGGEKLFF
TRBJ2-7,-,-,TRBV21-1,TGTGCCAGCATCCCTACCGGGGGTTACGAGCAGTACTTC,CASIPTGGYEQYF
TRBJ1-6,-,-,TRBV5-4,TGTGCCAGCAGCTATCCAGGGAATAATTCACCCCTCCACTTT,CASSYPGNNSPLHF
TRBJ2-1,-,TRBD2,TRBV9,TGTGCCAGCAGTTCCCCCCCGGGACTAGCGGCAACAAACTACAATGAGCAGTTCTTC,CASSSPPGLAATNYNEQFF
TRBJ2-7,-,TRBD2,TRBV5-4,TGTGCCAGCAGCTCGGGACTAGCGGGGGGACTATACGAGCAGTACTTC,CASSSGLAGGLYEQYF
TRBJ1-6,-,-,TRBV18,TGTGCCAGCTCGCCGGGATCGAATTCACCCCTCCACTTT,CASSPGSNSPLHF
TRBJ1-1,-,-,TRBV19,TGTGCCAGTAGAAATCTACGGGCAGGGCAAGGGAACACTGAAGCTTTCTTT,CASRNLRAGQGNTEAFF
TRBJ2-3,once,TRBD2,TRBV6-6,TGTGCCAGCACCCCACGGACTAGCGGCGTTTTTCCCCCTCAGTATTTT,CASTPRTSGVFPPQYF
TRBJ2-2,once,TRBD1,TRBV12-5,TGTGCTAGTGGGACAGGGGGGAACACCGGGGAGCTGTTTTTT,CASGTGGNTGELFF
TRBJ2-1,few,TRBD2,TRBV2,TGTGCCAGCACCAATGACGCGGGGGGGCCTGGGAATGAGCAGTTCTTC,CASTNDAGGPGNEQFF
TRBJ2-1,-,TRBD2,TRBV19,TGTGCCAGTAGTATAGATCATGGGCTAGCGGGAGGAAGGAGTGAGCAGTTCTTC,CASSIDHGLAGGRSEQFF
TRBJ2-1,-,TRBD2,TRBV2,TGTGCCAGCAGGACTAGCAGAGGCTCCTACAATGAGCAGTTCTTC,CASRTSRGSYNEQFF
TRBJ1-2,few,-,TRBV27,TGTGCCAGCAGCCTAAGGGCAGGGTATCATGGCTACACCTTC,CASSLRAGYHGYTF
TRBJ1-6,-,-,TRBV30,TGTGCCTGGAACCCCTTTGAGAATTCACCCCTCCACTTT,CAWNPFENSPLHF
TRBJ1-2,-,TRBD1,TRBV2,TGTGCCAGCAGCCAGGGACAGGGGGGCTATGGCTACACCTTC,CASSQGQGGYGYTF
TRBJ2-1,-,TRBD1,TRBV7-3,TGTGCCAGCAGTCGACAGGGGGCAGGAGAGCAGTTCTTC,CASSRQGAGEQFF
TRBJ2-5,-,TRBD2,TRBV19,TGTGCCAGTAGTGGTAGCGGGGGAGGAGAGACCCAGTACTTC,CASSGSGGGETQYF
TRBJ2-3,-,-,TRBV7-8,TGTGCCAGCAGCCGGGATACGCAGTATTTT,CASSRDTQYF
TRBJ1-2,-,-,TRBV2,TGTGCCAGCAGTACAGGGTACTATGGCTACACCTTC,CASSTGYYGYTF
TRBJ2-3,once,-,TRBV7-8,TGTGCCAGCGGGGCCCCGTCCACGAGCACAGATACGCAGTATTTT,CASGAPSTSTDTQYF
TRBJ2-1,-,-,TRBV10-2,TGCGCCAGCAGTGAGTCGGGGTGGACTACGACCCCGGAGCAGTTCTTC,CASSESGWTTTPEQFF
TRBJ2-7,-,-,TRBV5-1,TGCGCCAGCAGCTTGTCCGGCCGGAGCTCCTACGAGCAGTACTTC,CASSLSGRSSYEQYF
TRBJ2-5,-,TRBD1,TRBV10-3,TGTGCCATCGCGACAGGGGTATTTGGAGAGACCCAGTACTTC,CAIATGVFGETQYF
TRBJ2-5,-,TRBD2,TRBV7-7,TGTGCCAGCAGCTCACGCAGCGGGGGCGGTGAGACCCAGTACTTC,CASSSRSGGGETQYF
TRBJ1-2,-,TRBD1,TRBV5-6,TGTGCCAGCAGCCCCGAACAGGGGAACTATGGCTACACCTTC,CASSPEQGNYGYTF
TRBJ2-5,-,-,TRBV6-1,TGTGCCAGCAGTGACCTGTCCAGGGCAGAGACCCAGTACTTC,CASSDLSRAETQYF
TRBJ1-5,-,-,TRBV19,TGTGCCAGTAGTATCCGGGAACAGCCCCAGCATTTT,CASSIREQPQHF
TRBJ1-1,-,-,TRBV7-9,TGTGCCAGCAGCTTCTCGGGGGACACTGAAGCTTTCTTT,CASSFSGDTEAFF